Listed below are T cell receptor beta chains from one sample, sequenced in a study of blood T cell repertoires in COVID-19. Here immunoSEQ multiplex PCR was the method, and the copy in TCRdb shows in-frame clones only, minus some. Of approximately 80,000 clones listed, about 85% are singletons. The sample taken for sequencing was peripheral blood. These receptors originate from a woman in her 70s with acute or convalescent COVID-19. Each CDR3 is given with its conserved first and last residue. The order of the fields is clone size, V gene, D gene, J gene, CDR3 DNA, CDR3 protein. D genes are given only for firm matches. Rows give clone size only sometimes, using once, few, many, or a class for an expanded clone.

few	TRBV11-3	.	TRBJ2-2	TGTGCCAGCAGCCCCTTGTACGGAGTGGGCACCGGGGAGCTGTTTTTT	CASSPLYGVGTGELFF
.	TRBV5-1	.	TRBJ1-5	TGCGCCAGCAGCTTGGAAGGCCGGGTTGTTCAGCCCCAGCATTTT	CASSLEGRVVQPQHF
.	TRBV10-1	.	TRBJ1-6	TGCGCCAGCAGTGAGTCCGGGACGGAGGGCGGGCTCCTCCACTTT	CASSESGTEGGLLHF
.	TRBV6-2/TRBV6-3	.	TRBJ2-7	TGTGCCAGCAGTTACTCGATCGGCGGAGCCTACGAGCAGTACTTC	CASSYSIGGAYEQYF
.	TRBV13	.	TRBJ2-1	TGTGCCAGCAGCTTCAGGGGTCCATACAATGAGCAGTTCTTC	CASSFRGPYNEQFF
.	TRBV2	TRBD2	TRBJ2-4	TGTGCCAGCACTTTTCTCGGGGGGGACATTCAGTACTTC	CASTFLGGDIQYF
.	TRBV19	TRBD1	TRBJ1-6	TGTGCCAGTAGTGAGGAGGGGGCTTCACCCCTCCACTTT	CASSEEGASPLHF
.	TRBV6-5	.	TRBJ1-2	TGTGCCAGCAGAGGGGTAAACTATGGCTACACCTTC	CASRGVNYGYTF
.	TRBV20-1	.	TRBJ1-2	TGCAGTGCTAGTCAGGGACTAGCTAACTATGGCTACACCTTC	CSASQGLANYGYTF
.	TRBV10-3	.	TRBJ2-3	TGTGCCATCAAAACGGACCCCCAGGGGCTTGGAAGCACAGATACGCAGTATTTT	CAIKTDPQGLGSTDTQYF
.	TRBV18	.	TRBJ2-5	TGTGCCAGCTCACGTGGGCTCCAAGAGACCCAGTACTTC	CASSRGLQETQYF
once	TRBV5-4	.	TRBJ1-1	TGTGCCAGCAGCTTGGTTTCTTCCTCTGAAGCTTTCTTT	CASSLVSSSEAFF
.	TRBV6-2/TRBV6-3	.	TRBJ2-1	TGTGCCAGCACCCCTCGGAGGGCAGGCAATGAGCAGTTCTTC	CASTPRRAGNEQFF
.	TRBV3-1/TRBV3-2	.	TRBJ2-7	TGTGCCAGCAGCCAAGCTTACGAGCAGTACTTC	CASSQAYEQYF
.	TRBV10-3	TRBD1	TRBJ1-4	TGTGCCATCAGCACCGGGACAGGGGTCGGTGAAAAACTGTTTTTT	CAISTGTGVGEKLFF
.	TRBV7-3	TRBD1	TRBJ1-2	TGTGCCAGCAGCCCCACATTACAGGGGGCTGGTGGCTACACCTTC	CASSPTLQGAGGYTF
.	TRBV10-3	TRBD2	TRBJ2-3	TGTGCCATCGGCTTAGCGGGGGGGTTAGCAGATACGCAGTATTTT	CAIGLAGGLADTQYF
.	TRBV29-1	TRBD1	TRBJ1-1	TGCAGCTCGAACAGGGGGGACACTGAAGCTTTCTTT	CSSNRGDTEAFF
.	TRBV7-2	.	TRBJ2-1	TGTGCCAGCAGCCTACCACTAGCCCAGGACAATGAGCAGTTCTTC	CASSLPLAQDNEQFF
few	TRBV18	TRBD1	TRBJ1-5	TGTGCCAGCTCACCACCCGGGACAGGGAAGGATCAGCCCCAGCATTTT	CASSPPGTGKDQPQHF
few	TRBV6-1	TRBD1	TRBJ1-4	TGTGCCAGCAGTGCAGGGGGTGGTTCCGCAACTAATGAAAAACTGTTTTTT	CASSAGGGSATNEKLFF
once	TRBV7-3	.	TRBJ2-1	TGTGCCAGCAGCTTATATGGGGGGAGCTCCTACAATGAGCAGTTCTTC	CASSLYGGSSYNEQFF
.	TRBV7-6	.	TRBJ2-1	TGTGCCAGCAGCTTACAGGGGTTAGCGGGCAATGAGCAGTTCTTC	CASSLQGLAGNEQFF
.	TRBV2	TRBD2	TRBJ2-3	TGTGCCAGCATTTTTCCGGGACTAGAGACAGATACGCAGTATTTT	CASIFPGLETDTQYF
few	TRBV27	.	TRBJ2-4	TGTGCCAGCAGTCCGACATCCGACAGGACTGTGTACTTC	CASSPTSDRTVYF
.	TRBV10-3	.	TRBJ1-2	TGTGCCGTCCTACAGGGAGCTAACTATGGCTACACCTTC	CAVLQGANYGYTF
once	TRBV9	TRBD1	TRBJ2-3	TGTGCCAGCAGCGTAGGGGACAGGGGGCCTAGCGATACGCAGTATTTT	CASSVGDRGPSDTQYF
.	TRBV5-8	.	TRBJ1-5	TGTGCCAGCAGGCCGGGGGGCGGGGGGCAGCCCCAGCATTTT	CASRPGGGGQPQHF
once	TRBV3-1/TRBV3-2	.	TRBJ1-1	TGTGCCAGCAGCCAAGTTCAGGGGCGGACTGAAGCTTTCTTT	CASSQVQGRTEAFF
once	TRBV7-9	TRBD2	TRBJ2-2	TGTGCCAGCAGCCCCCACAGCGGGGGGTATACCGGGGAGCTGTTTTTT	CASSPHSGGYTGELFF
.	TRBV27	.	TRBJ1-5	TGTGCCAGCAGTCCGACTGCAGGGGTTTTTCAGCCCCAGCATTTT	CASSPTAGVFQPQHF
.	TRBV5-1	TRBD1	TRBJ1-2	TGCGCCAGCAGCTTGGAGGCAGGGGGGACTTATGGCTACACCTTC	CASSLEAGGTYGYTF
.	TRBV14	.	TRBJ2-5	TGTGCCAGCAGCCAACCCCCAGGGGACGAGACCCAGTACTTC	CASSQPPGDETQYF
.	TRBV25-1	.	TRBJ1-4	TGTGCCAGCAGTGATCCGGGGTGGGGTAATGAAAAACTGTTTTTT	CASSDPGWGNEKLFF
.	TRBV6-5	TRBD2	TRBJ2-7	TGTGCCAGCAGCCCGATGGGAGGGCCCTACGAGCAGTACTTC	CASSPMGGPYEQYF
few	TRBV11-3	.	TRBJ2-3	TGTGCCAGCAGCTCGGCTAGATCCACAGATACGCAGTATTTT	CASSSARSTDTQYF
.	TRBV19	TRBD1	TRBJ1-6	TGTGCCAGTAAAAGGGGGGACAGGCGCTTAGAAAATTCACCCCTCCACTTT	CASKRGDRRLENSPLHF
.	TRBV13	TRBD1	TRBJ1-2	TGTGCCAGCAGCCCTGGGGACAGGAACTATGGCTACACCTTC	CASSPGDRNYGYTF
.	TRBV9	TRBD1	TRBJ1-1	TGTGCCAGCAGCGTGCAGGGACAGGGCAACACTGAAGCTTTCTTT	CASSVQGQGNTEAFF
.	TRBV24-1	.	TRBJ2-1	TGTGCCACCAGTGATCCACCGGTTCATGAGCAGTTCTTC	CATSDPPVHEQFF
.	TRBV5-4	TRBD1	TRBJ1-1	TGTGCCAGCAGCACCGGACAGGGGGACCTTAACACTGAAGCTTTCTTT	CASSTGQGDLNTEAFF
.	TRBV30	.	TRBJ1-5	TGTGCCTGGAGTGAGGGGACACAGCAGCCCCAGCATTTT	CAWSEGTQQPQHF
.	TRBV18	.	TRBJ2-7	TGTGCCAGCTCCCCTGACAGGTTATACTACGAGCAGTACTTC	CASSPDRLYYEQYF
.	TRBV7-8	.	TRBJ1-5	TGTGCCAGCAGCCGAGGCAGGGCCCATCAGCCCCAGCATTTT	CASSRGRAHQPQHF
.	TRBV9	.	TRBJ2-1	TGTGCCAGCAGCGTAGAATCCACCTACAATGAGCAGTTCTTC	CASSVESTYNEQFF